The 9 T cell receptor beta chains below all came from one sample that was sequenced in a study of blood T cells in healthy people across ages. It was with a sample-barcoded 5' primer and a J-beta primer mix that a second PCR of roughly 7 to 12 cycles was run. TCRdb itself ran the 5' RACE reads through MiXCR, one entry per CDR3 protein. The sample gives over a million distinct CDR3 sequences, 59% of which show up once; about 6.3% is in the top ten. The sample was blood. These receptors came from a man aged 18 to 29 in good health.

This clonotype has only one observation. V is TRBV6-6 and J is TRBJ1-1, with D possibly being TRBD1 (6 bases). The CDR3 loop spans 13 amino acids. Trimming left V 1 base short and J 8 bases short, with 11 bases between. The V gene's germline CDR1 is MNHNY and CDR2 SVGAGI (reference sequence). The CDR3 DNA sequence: TGTGCCAGCAGTTACTTGCAGGGGAGGGAAGCTTTCTTT. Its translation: CASSYLQGREAFF.

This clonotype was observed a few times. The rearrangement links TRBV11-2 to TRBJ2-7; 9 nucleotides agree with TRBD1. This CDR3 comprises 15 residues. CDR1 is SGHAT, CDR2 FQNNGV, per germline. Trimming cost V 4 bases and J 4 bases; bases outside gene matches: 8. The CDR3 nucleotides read TGTGCCAGCAGCTCCCCCGGGACAGGGCAATACGAGCAGTACTTC. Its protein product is CASSSPGTGQYEQYF. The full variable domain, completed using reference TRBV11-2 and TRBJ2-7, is EAGVAQSPRYKIIEKRQSVAFWCNPISGHATLYWYQQILGQGPKLLIQFQNNGVVDDSQLPKDRFSAERLKGVDSTLKIQPAKLEDSAVYLCASSSPGTGQYEQYFGPGTRLTVT.

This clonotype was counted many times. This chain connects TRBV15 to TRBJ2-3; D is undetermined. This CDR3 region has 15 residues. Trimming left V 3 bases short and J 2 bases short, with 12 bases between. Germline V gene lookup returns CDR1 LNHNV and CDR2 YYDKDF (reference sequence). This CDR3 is CATSSTGRPTDTQYF. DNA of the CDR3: TGTGCCACCAGCAGCACGGGCAGGCCCACAGATACGCAGTATTTT.

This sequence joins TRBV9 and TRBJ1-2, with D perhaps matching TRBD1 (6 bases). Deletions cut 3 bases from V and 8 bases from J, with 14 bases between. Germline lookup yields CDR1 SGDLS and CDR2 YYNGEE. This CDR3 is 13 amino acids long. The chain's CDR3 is CASSGSTGYGYTF. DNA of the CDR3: TGTGCCAGCAGCGGCTCTACAGGGTACGGCTACACCTTC.

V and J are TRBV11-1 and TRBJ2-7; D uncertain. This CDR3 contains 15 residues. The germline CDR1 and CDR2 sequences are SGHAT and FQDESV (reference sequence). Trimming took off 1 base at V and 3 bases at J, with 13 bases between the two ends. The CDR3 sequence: CASSLGGRINYEQYF. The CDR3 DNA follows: TGTGCCAGCAGCTTAGGTGGTCGGATTAACTACGAGCAGTACTTC. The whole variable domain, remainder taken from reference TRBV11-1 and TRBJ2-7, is EAEVAQSPRYKITEKSQAVAFWCDPISGHATLYWYRQILGQGPELLVQFQDESVVDDSQLPKDRFSAERLKGVDSTLKIQPAELGDSAMYLCASSLGGRINYEQYFGPGTRLTVT.

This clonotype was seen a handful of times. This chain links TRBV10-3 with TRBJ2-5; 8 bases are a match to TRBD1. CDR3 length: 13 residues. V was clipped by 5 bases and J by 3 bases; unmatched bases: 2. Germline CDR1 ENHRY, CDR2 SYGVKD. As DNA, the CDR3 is TGTGCCATCAGTAAGACAGGGGAAGAGACCCAGTACTTC. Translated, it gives CAISKTGEETQYF.

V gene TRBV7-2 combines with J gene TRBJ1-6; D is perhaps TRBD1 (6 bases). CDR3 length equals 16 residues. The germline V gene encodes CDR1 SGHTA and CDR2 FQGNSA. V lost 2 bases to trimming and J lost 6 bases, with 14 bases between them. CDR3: CASSLSWTVPNSPLHF. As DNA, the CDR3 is TGTGCCAGCAGCTTATCCTGGACAGTCCCTAATTCACCCCTCCACTTT. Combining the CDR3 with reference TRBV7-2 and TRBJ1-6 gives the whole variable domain GAGVSQSPSNKVTEKGKDVELRCDPISGHTALYWYRQSLGQGLEFLIYFQGNSAPDKSGLPSDRFSAERTGGSVSTLTIQRTQQEDSAVYLCASSLSWTVPNSPLHFGNGTRLTVT.

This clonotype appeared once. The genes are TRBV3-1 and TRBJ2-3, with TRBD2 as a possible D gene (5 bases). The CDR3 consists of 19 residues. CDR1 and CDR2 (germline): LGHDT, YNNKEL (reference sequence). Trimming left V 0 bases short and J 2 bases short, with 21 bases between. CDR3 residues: CASSQEPLLVSGFTDTQYF. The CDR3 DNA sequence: TGTGCCAGCAGCCAAGAACCTTTATTGGTTTCGGGATTCACAGATACGCAGTATTTT.

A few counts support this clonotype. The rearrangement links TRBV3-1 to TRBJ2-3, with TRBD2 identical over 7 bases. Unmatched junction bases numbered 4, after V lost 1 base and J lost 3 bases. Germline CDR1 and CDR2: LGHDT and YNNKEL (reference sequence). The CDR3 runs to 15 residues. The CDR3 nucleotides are TGTGCCAGCAGCCAAGCGGGGACTACAACAGATACGCAGTATTTT. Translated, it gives CASSQAGTTTDTQYF.